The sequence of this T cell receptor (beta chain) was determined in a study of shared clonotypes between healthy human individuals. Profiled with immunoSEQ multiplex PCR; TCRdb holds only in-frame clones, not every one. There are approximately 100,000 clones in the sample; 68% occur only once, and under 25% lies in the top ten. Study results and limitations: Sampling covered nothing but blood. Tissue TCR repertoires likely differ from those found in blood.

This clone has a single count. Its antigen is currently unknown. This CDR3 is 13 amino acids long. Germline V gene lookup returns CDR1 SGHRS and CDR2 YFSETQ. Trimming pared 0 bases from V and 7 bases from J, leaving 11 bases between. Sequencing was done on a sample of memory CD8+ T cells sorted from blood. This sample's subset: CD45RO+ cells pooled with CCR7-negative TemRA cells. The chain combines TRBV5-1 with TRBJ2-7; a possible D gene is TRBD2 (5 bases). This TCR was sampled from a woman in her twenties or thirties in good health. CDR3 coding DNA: TGCGCCAGCAGCTTGGTCAGTCCGGGGGAGCAGTACTTC. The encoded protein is CASSLVSPGEQYF. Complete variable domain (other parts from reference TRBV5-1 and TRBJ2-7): KAGVTQTPRYLIKTRGQQVTLSCSPISGHRSVSWYQQTPGQGLQFLFEYFSETQRNKGNFPGRFSGRQFSNSRSEMNVSTLELGDSALYLCASSLVSPGEQYFGPGTRLTVT.